This is a list of T cell receptor beta chains from one sample in a study of cytomegalovirus exposure and HLA in healthy donors. The assay was immunoSEQ multiplex PCR, and TCRdb's table has in-frame clones only and misses some. Of about 78,000 clones in the sample, almost 97% were seen once. Sequencing input: PBMCs. Every receptor here comes from a man aged 18 to 35 in good health and CMV-seropositive. Both conserved end residues are part of each CDR3. Each record gives: V gene, D gene, CDR3 length, clone size, J gene, CDR3 DNA, CDR3 protein. D genes are given only for firm matches. Clone sizes are given selectively: once, few, many, or a class where the clone is expanded.

>TRBV18|.|13|few|TRBJ2-5
TGTGCCAGCTCCACAGGGTCCCAAGAGACCCAGTACTTC
CASSTGSQETQYF
>TRBV29-1|TRBD1|14|.|TRBJ2-2
TGCAGCGTTAAGGGACAGGGGGCGACCGGGGAGCTGTTTTTT
CSVKGQGATGELFF
>TRBV19|.|13|.|TRBJ2-3
TGTGCCAGTAGTATAGAGGTACAGGAAACGCAGTATTTT
CASSIEVQETQYF
>TRBV10-2|TRBD2|16|.|TRBJ2-6
TGCGCCAGCAGGTCGGGGGGGGGCTCTGGGGCCAACGTCCTGACTTTC
CASRSGGGSGANVLTF
>TRBV2|TRBD2|15|.|TRBJ2-5
TGTGCCAGCCTCTTCTCGGGAGGGTACCAAGAGACCCAGTACTTC
CASLFSGGYQETQYF
>TRBV7-9|TRBD1|17|.|TRBJ2-4
TGTGCCAGCAGCTTGGACAGGGGTTCTTCAGCCAAAAACATTCAGTACTTC
CASSLDRGSSAKNIQYF
>TRBV27|.|15|.|TRBJ1-2
TGTGCCAGCAGTCAATTCTCGCAGGGGAACTATGGCTACACCTTC
CASSQFSQGNYGYTF
>TRBV19|TRBD1|15|.|TRBJ1-2
TGTGCCAGTAGTATGTCGGGACAGGATAACTATGGCTACACCTTC
CASSMSGQDNYGYTF
>TRBV4-1|TRBD1|15|.|TRBJ2-5
TGCGCCAGCAGCCCAGGACAGGGGGCCCAAGAGACCCAGTACTTC
CASSPGQGAQETQYF
>TRBV5-1|.|13|.|TRBJ2-7
TGCGCCAGCAGCACAAGTTACTCCTACGAGCAGTACTTC
CASSTSYSYEQYF
>TRBV13|TRBD1|17|.|TRBJ2-1
TGTGCCAGCAGCTCAGAAATCGACAGGGCCTTCTACAATGAGCAGTTCTTC
CASSSEIDRAFYNEQFF
>TRBV7-7|.|15|.|TRBJ2-3
TGTGCTAGCAGCTTGGGCACCGATCGCGCAGATACGCAGTATTTT
CASSLGTDRADTQYF
>TRBV28|.|16|.|TRBJ2-1
TGTGCCAGCAGTGCCCGTCGCGGGGCATCCTACAATGAGCAGTTCTTC
CASSARRGASYNEQFF
>TRBV5-1|.|16|.|TRBJ2-1
TGCGCCAGCAGCTTGGCATCCGGGAGTAGCTACAATGAGCAGTTCTTC
CASSLASGSSYNEQFF
>TRBV5-1|.|14|.|TRBJ2-5
TGCGCCAGCAGCCCACAGATTACCCAAGAGACCCAGTACTTC
CASSPQITQETQYF
>TRBV6-5|.|12|.|TRBJ1-1
TGTGCCAGCAGGCAGGGGAGCACTGAAGCTTTCTTT
CASRQGSTEAFF
>TRBV18|.|15|.|TRBJ1-1
TGTGCCAGCTCACCACCGATACGGGTCAGGGATGAAGCTTTCTTT
CASSPPIRVRDEAFF
>TRBV4-1|.|17|.|TRBJ1-4
TGCGCCAGCAGCCAAGACTCCCGGCCAGGGTCTAATGAAAAACTGTTTTTT
CASSQDSRPGSNEKLFF
>TRBV2|.|11|once|TRBJ2-5
TGTGCCAGCCTCATCACAGGAACCCAGTACTTC
CASLITGTQYF
>TRBV27|TRBD1|14|.|TRBJ1-4
TGTGCCAGCAGTTTCTCAGGGGGTGGCGAAAAACTGTTTTTT
CASSFSGGGEKLFF
>TRBV28|TRBD1|15|.|TRBJ1-5
TGTGCCAGCAGTTCAAGGACAGGATCCCATCAGCCCCAGCATTTT
CASSSRTGSHQPQHF
>TRBV11-3|.|16|.|TRBJ2-2
TGTGCCAGCAGCTTAGGGGCGGGCCTTAATACCGGGGAGCTGTTTTTT
CASSLGAGLNTGELFF
>TRBV18|TRBD1|14|.|TRBJ1-1
TGTGTCTCTACCAGGGACAGGGGAGGCACTGAAGCTTTCTTT
CVSTRDRGGTEAFF
>TRBV27|TRBD1|15|.|TRBJ2-7
TGTGCCAACCCAAAACGGGGCAGGGGGAATTACGAGCAGTACTTC
CANPKRGRGNYEQYF
>TRBV6-5|TRBD1|15|.|TRBJ2-7
TGTGCCAGCAGTTACTCCGGACAGGGGGCTTACGAGCAGTACTTC
CASSYSGQGAYEQYF
>TRBV28|.|13|.|TRBJ2-5
TGTGCCAGCAGTTTTTGGGGCGTCGAGACCCAGTACTTC
CASSFWGVETQYF
>TRBV7-9|.|13|.|TRBJ1-4
TGTGCCACTAATTCGGCGGCTAATGAAAAACTGTTTTTT
CATNSAANEKLFF
>TRBV30|.|17|.|TRBJ1-3
TGTGCCTGGAGTGTACTGCTACGGGAAGGGAGAGGGAACACCATATATTTT
CAWSVLLREGRGNTIYF
>TRBV29-1|.|14|once|TRBJ2-5
TGCAGCGTGACGGTTGGGGGAGGTCAAGAGACCCAGTACTTC
CSVTVGGGQETQYF
>TRBV10-1|.|14|.|TRBJ2-4
TGCGCCAGCAGTGAGTCCCCGCGGGAAAACATTCAGTACTTC
CASSESPRENIQYF
>TRBV19|TRBD1|13|few|TRBJ1-5
TGTGCCAGTGGAGGGACAGGCGGACAGCCCCAGCATTTT
CASGGTGGQPQHF
>TRBV6-4|TRBD1|17|.|TRBJ2-7
TGTGCCAGCAGTGAGCGTTGGCAGGGACAGGGGACTGGGGAGCAGTACTTC
CASSERWQGQGTGEQYF
>TRBV27|.|14|.|TRBJ1-1
TGTGCCAGCAGTTTAGCCAGTAGAGGAACTGAAGCTTTCTTT
CASSLASRGTEAFF
>TRBV28|TRBD1|13|.|TRBJ1-4
TGTGCCAGCCAGACAGGGGCTAATGAAAAACTGTTTTTT
CASQTGANEKLFF
>TRBV7-6|TRBD1|13|.|TRBJ2-7
TGTGCCAGCAGCCCGGGACAGGGGTACGAGCAGTACTTC
CASSPGQGYEQYF
>TRBV15|TRBD2|17|.|TRBJ2-1
TGTGCCACCAGCAGAGCCCTTCAGATAGCGGGAGAGAATGAGCAGTTCTTC
CATSRALQIAGENEQFF
>TRBV2|.|14|.|TRBJ2-1
TGTGCCACCACAACAGGGTACTCCTACAATGAGCAGTTCTTC
CATTTGYSYNEQFF
>TRBV18|TRBD1|14|.|TRBJ1-2
TGTGCCAGCTCGTCGGGACAGGGGAACTATGGCTACACCTTC
CASSSGQGNYGYTF
>TRBV2|.|15|.|TRBJ1-5
TGTGCCAGCAGTGAAGCGCGCGGGTACAATCAGCCCCAGCATTTT
CASSEARGYNQPQHF
>TRBV7-2|TRBD1|17|.|TRBJ2-4
TGTGCCAGCAGCGTAGTCGGGACAGGGAATCTTCGTAACATTCAGTACTTC
CASSVVGTGNLRNIQYF
>TRBV4-1|TRBD1|15|.|TRBJ2-1
TGCGCCAGCAGCCCTACAGGGGGCGCGGGTAATGAGCAGTTCTTC
CASSPTGGAGNEQFF
>TRBV29-1|.|13|.|TRBJ1-1
TGCAGCGTTGTGGAGGGAACGAACACTGAAGCTTTCTTT
CSVVEGTNTEAFF
>TRBV4-2|.|16|.|TRBJ1-4
TGTGCCAGCAGCCAAGGCGGGGGCAAGCCCCCAGAAAAACTGTTTTTT
CASSQGGGKPPEKLFF
>TRBV18|TRBD1|13|.|TRBJ2-7
TGTGCCAGCTCCGGGACAGGGGCCCACGAGCAGTACTTC
CASSGTGAHEQYF
>TRBV30|.|15|.|TRBJ1-1
TGTGCCTGGGCGGGACCGCCCCTGAAGTACACTGAAGCTTTCTTT
CAWAGPPLKYTEAFF
>TRBV29-1|.|14|.|TRBJ1-1
TGCAGCGTTGGGGCCGGGGGGACGACCTATGAAGCTTTCTTT
CSVGAGGTTYEAFF
>TRBV6-5|TRBD1|14|.|TRBJ2-7
TGTGCCAGCAGTAGGGACAGGGGGTCTTACGAGCAGTACTTC
CASSRDRGSYEQYF
>TRBV7-6|TRBD1|13|.|TRBJ1-1
TGTGCCAGCAGCGAGGACAGGCACACTGAAGCTTTCTTT
CASSEDRHTEAFF
>TRBV7-2|TRBD2|15|.|TRBJ2-1
TGTGCCAGCAGCAGAACTAGCGGGGCCTACAATGAGCAGTTCTTC
CASSRTSGAYNEQFF
>TRBV15|.|15|.|TRBJ1-1
TGTGCCACCAGCAGAGATGCGGGGCCGAACACTGAAGCTTTCTTT
CATSRDAGPNTEAFF
>TRBV29-1|.|14|.|TRBJ1-4
TGCAGCGTTGAAGATGCAGGGGCCGGTGAAAAACTGTTTTTT
CSVEDAGAGEKLFF
>TRBV28|TRBD1|15|.|TRBJ1-1
TGTGCCAGCAGTTTCCAGGACAGGTTGAACACTGAAGCTTTCTTT
CASSFQDRLNTEAFF
>TRBV28|TRBD1|15|.|TRBJ1-4
TGTGCCACCAGTTTACGGACAGGGAAAAATGAAAAACTGTTTTTT
CATSLRTGKNEKLFF
>TRBV6-5|.|14|once|TRBJ1-3
TGTGCCAGCAGTTCGGAGCCCCTAGGAAACACCATATATTTT
CASSSEPLGNTIYF
>TRBV6-1|.|15|.|TRBJ2-5
TGTGCCAGCAGTGAAAACCGGGGCGGAGGGGAGACCCAGTACTTC
CASSENRGGGETQYF
>TRBV4-2|.|19|once|TRBJ2-2
TGTGCCAGCAGCCAAGGATCAACCTTTGAGACAACGAACACCGGGGAGCTGTTTTTT
CASSQGSTFETTNTGELFF